These 22 T cell receptor beta chains came from one sample sequenced in a study of brain T cells in children with intractable seizures. This table comes from immunoSEQ multiplex PCR, and its TCRdb copy is limited to in-frame clones, with some not included. The sample has over 95,000 clones, roughly 92% seen once; the top ten hold 3.8%. This sample comprised peripheral blood, obtained at surgery. Receptors originate from a boy under three years old with hemimegalencephaly and intractable seizures.

The chain recombines TRBV7-8 with TRBJ2-3; 13 nucleotides line up with TRBD2. The CDR3 spans 17 residues. V gave up 2 bases and J gave up 4 bases; unmatched junction bases: 6. Germline V gene sequence: CDR1 SGHVS, CDR2 FQNEAQ. CDR3 coding DNA: TGTGCCAGCAGCTTACTGGGACTAGCGGGAATGGCAGATACGCAGTATTTT. Protein product: CASSLLGLAGMADTQYF.

The V gene is TRBV30, the J gene TRBJ2-1; possible D gene TRBD1, 5 bases. The length of the CDR3 is 15 residues. V shed 0 bases and J shed 8 bases, with 17 bases lying between them. The V gene's germline CDR1 is GTSNPN and CDR2 SVGIG (reference sequence). The CDR3 coding sequence is TGTGCCTGGAGTGTAAGGGGCCGTCGTGAGGATGAGCAGTTCTTC. Translation: CAWSVRGRREDEQFF.

This chain connects TRBV9 to TRBJ2-2; perhaps TRBD2 as D (6 bases). The CDR3 extends over 19 amino acids. Germline V gene lookup returns CDR1 SGDLS and CDR2 YYNGEE. Trimming stripped 0 bases from V and 3 bases from J, with 21 bases between. The CDR3 loop is CASSVGLGRGIMDTGELFF. The CDR3 DNA follows: TGTGCCAGCAGCGTAGGCCTAGGTCGGGGGATAATGGACACCGGGGAGCTGTTTTTT.

The chain carries TRBV28 and TRBJ2-7; TRBD1 might be the D (6 bases). Germline assignment: CDR1 MDHEN and CDR2 SYDVKM. The V gene lost 6 bases and the J gene lost 3 bases, with 15 bases spanning the gap. The CDR3 runs to 14 residues. CDR3 protein: CASSPGAPSYEQYF. The DNA of the CDR3 is TGTGCCAGCAGCCCAGGGGCGCCGAGCTACGAGCAGTACTTC.

This clone was found once. The V call is TRBV12-3 or TRBV12-4, the J call TRBJ2-1, with a possible D match to TRBD2 (5 bases). This CDR3 has 11 amino acids. Trimming removed 2 bases at V and 9 bases at J, with 5 bases between. The CDR3 nucleotides read TGTGCCAGCAGTTTACGGGGTGAGCAGTTCTTC. Residues: CASSLRGEQFF.

The chain is built from TRBV5-1 and TRBJ1-6; D is uncertain. V was clipped by 2 bases and J by 7 bases, with 7 bases between them. Germline V lookup: CDR1 SGHRS, CDR2 YFSETQ. The CDR3 covers 13 residues. This CDR3 is CASSLDWNSPLHF. The CDR3 DNA follows: TGCGCCAGCAGCTTAGACTGGAATTCACCCCTCCACTTT. Together with reference TRBV5-1 and TRBJ1-6, the CDR3 gives the full variable domain: KAGVTQTPRYLIKTRGQQVTLSCSPISGHRSVSWYQQTPGQGLQFLFEYFSETQRNKGNFPGRFSGRQFSNSRSEMNVSTLELGDSALYLCASSLDWNSPLHFGNGTRLTVT.

This clone has more than one count but fewer than ten. The V gene is TRBV28, the J gene TRBJ1-1, with D possibly matching TRBD1 (5 bases). Germline V gene lookup returns CDR1 MDHEN and CDR2 SYDVKM. The CDR3 has 15 amino acids. Trimming cost V 4 bases and J 3 bases, with 15 bases left between them. The CDR3 DNA reads as TGTGCCAGCAGTTCCCGGAGGCAGGGCTACACTGAAGCTTTCTTT. This translates into CASSSRRQGYTEAFF.

The chain uses TRBV10-2 and TRBJ1-5; TRBD1 matches at 8 bases. The CDR3 is made up of 15 amino acids. Germline CDR1 is WSHSY and CDR2 is SAAADI. Unmatched junction bases numbered 9, after V lost 6 bases and J lost 5 bases. CDR3 protein: CASSRTGRWDQPQHF. The CDR3 DNA reads TGCGCCAGCAGCCGGACAGGGAGATGGGATCAGCCCCAGCATTTT.

This chain links TRBV6-5 with TRBJ2-7; 7 positions agree with TRBD1. V was clipped by 5 bases and J by 4 bases; unmatched bases: 11. This CDR3 is 15 amino acids long. The germline CDR1 and CDR2 sequences are MNHEY and SVGAGI. This CDR3 is CASSPEPGQRYEQYF. The CDR3 DNA sequence: TGTGCCAGCAGTCCAGAGCCGGGACAGAGATACGAGCAGTACTTC.

V and J are TRBV7-9 and TRBJ2-2; D unresolved. V lost 0 bases and J lost 3, with 2 bases in between. The CDR3 has 13 residues. The germline V gene encodes CDR1 SEHNR and CDR2 FQNEAQ (reference sequence). CDR3 DNA: TGTGCCAGCAGCTTAGCGTACACCGGGGAGCTGTTTTTT. This translates into CASSLAYTGELFF.

The chain recombines TRBV14 with TRBJ2-2; D unresolved. V was clipped by 2 bases and J by 5 bases, with 6 bases between them. The CDR3 spans 13 residues. Germline values: CDR1 SGHDN, CDR2 FVKESK. The CDR3 loop is CASSQQTTGELFF. The CDR3 DNA reads TGTGCCAGCAGCCAACAGACTACCGGGGAGCTGTTTTTT. The full variable domain, completed using reference TRBV14 and TRBJ2-2, is EAGVTQFPSHSVIEKGQTVTLRCDPISGHDNLYWYRRVMGKEIKFLLHFVKESKQDESGMPNNRFLAERTGGTYSTLKVQPAELEDSGVYFCASSQQTTGELFFGEGSRLTVL.

The chain has TRBV6-6 and TRBJ1-2; TRBD1 aligns across 8 bases. Germline loops: CDR1 MNHNY, CDR2 SVGAGI (reference sequence). The CDR3 totals 14 residues. J gave up 3 bases and V 5 bases, and 5 bases lay outside the gene matches. Here the CDR3 DNA reads TGTGCCAGCAGTGAGACGACAGGGGACTATGGCTACACCTTC. Its translation: CASSETTGDYGYTF.

The rearrangement links TRBV14 to TRBJ2-1, with 10 bases aligning to TRBD2. This CDR3 has 16 amino acids. Trimming took 5 bases from V and 2 from J; bases not matched to a gene: 6. Looked up from germline, CDR1 is SGHDN and CDR2 is FVKESK. The CDR3 sequence: CASSNLLAGAYNEQFF. As DNA, the CDR3 is TGTGCCAGCAGCAACCTCCTAGCGGGAGCCTACAATGAGCAGTTCTTC.

This chain connects TRBV25-1 to TRBJ2-3, with D perhaps TRBD2 (5 bases). The CDR3 runs 13 residues. Trimming cost V 8 bases and J 2 bases, with 11 bases left between them. The germline V gene has CDR1 MGHDK and CDR2 SYGVNS. The CDR3 nucleotides are TGTGCCAGCTGGAGCGGATACACAGATACGCAGTATTTT. Its protein product is CASWSGYTDTQYF.

The gene calls are TRBV4-1 and TRBJ2-1, with 7 bases identical to TRBD1. J gave up 4 bases and V 4 bases, and 7 bases lay outside the gene matches. CDR1 is MGHRA, CDR2 YSYEKL, per germline. CDR3 length: 15 amino acids. In DNA, the CDR3 is TGCGCCAGCAGCCTCAAAGGGGACAGTTACAATGAGCAGTTCTTC. Protein: CASSLKGDSYNEQFF.

J is TRBJ1-4 and V is TRBV5-1; no definite D call. Deletions cut 0 bases from V and 7 bases from J, with 22 bases between. CDR1 and CDR2 (germline): SGHRS, YFSETQ. The CDR3 is made up of 18 amino acids. The CDR3 here is CASSLAPVGRTEGEKLFF. The CDR3 region has the DNA TGCGCCAGCAGCTTGGCCCCTGTGGGTAGGACCGAGGGTGAAAAACTGTTTTTT.

The rearrangement joins TRBV24-1 to TRBJ1-6, with 7 bases aligning to TRBD1. This CDR3 comprises 15 residues. Looked up from germline, CDR1 is KGHDR and CDR2 is SFDVKD. J was trimmed by 9 bases and V by 4 bases; bases with no gene match: 8. CDR3 amino acids: CATSDPDREGSPLHF. The CDR3, as DNA: TGTGCCACCAGTGACCCCGACAGGGAAGGTTCACCCCTCCACTTT.

The rearrangement joins TRBV9 to TRBJ2-7; 7 bases match TRBD2. The CDR3 loop spans 15 amino acids. Germline V gives CDR1 SGDLS, CDR2 YYNGEE. V trimming: 3 bases; J trimming: 4 bases; junction bases outside the gene matches: 10. Here the CDR3 reads CASSATSASHYEQYF. CDR3 nucleotide sequence: TGTGCCAGCAGCGCAACTAGCGCGAGTCATTACGAGCAGTACTTC.

This rearrangement joins TRBV19 to TRBJ2-7; maybe TRBD2 (6 bases). Trimming removed 6 bases from V and 3 bases from J, with 18 bases in between. CDR1 and CDR2 from the germline V gene are LNHDA and SQIVND (reference sequence). This CDR3 has 15 amino acids. CDR3 in amino acids: CASSETWDSLYEQYF. DNA for the CDR3: TGTGCCAGTAGCGAAACTTGGGACTCCCTCTACGAGCAGTACTTC.

The chain joins TRBV6-2 or TRBV6-3 to TRBJ2-3; no firm D call. The germline gives CDR1 MNHEY, CDR2 SVGEGT. CDR3 length: 12 amino acids. With 4 bases removed from V and 2 bases from J, the gap between germline ends came to 4 bases. In nucleotides, the CDR3 is TGTGCCAGCAGTTTCTACACAGATACGCAGTATTTT. It encodes CASSFYTDTQYF.

The chain has TRBV5-1 and TRBJ2-3; 7 nucleotides line up with TRBD1. CDR1 is SGHRS and CDR2 is YFSETQ in the germline V gene. The CDR3 is 15 amino acids. V shed 2 bases and J 2 bases; nucleotides not matched to a gene: 5. CDR3 nucleotides: TGCGCCAGCAGCTTACGACAGGGTCCCACAGATACGCAGTATTTT. Amino acid sequence: CASSLRQGPTDTQYF.

The chain combines TRBV7-3 with TRBJ2-3; 8 bases fit TRBD2. After removal of 1 base from V and 4 bases from J, the junction contained 7 bases not matched to a gene. Germline lookup yields CDR1 SGHTA and CDR2 FQGTGA. The CDR3 covers 16 residues. CDR3 loop: CASSLIPGGPSDTQYF. The DNA for the CDR3 is TGTGCCAGCAGCTTAATCCCGGGAGGGCCCTCAGATACGCAGTATTTT.